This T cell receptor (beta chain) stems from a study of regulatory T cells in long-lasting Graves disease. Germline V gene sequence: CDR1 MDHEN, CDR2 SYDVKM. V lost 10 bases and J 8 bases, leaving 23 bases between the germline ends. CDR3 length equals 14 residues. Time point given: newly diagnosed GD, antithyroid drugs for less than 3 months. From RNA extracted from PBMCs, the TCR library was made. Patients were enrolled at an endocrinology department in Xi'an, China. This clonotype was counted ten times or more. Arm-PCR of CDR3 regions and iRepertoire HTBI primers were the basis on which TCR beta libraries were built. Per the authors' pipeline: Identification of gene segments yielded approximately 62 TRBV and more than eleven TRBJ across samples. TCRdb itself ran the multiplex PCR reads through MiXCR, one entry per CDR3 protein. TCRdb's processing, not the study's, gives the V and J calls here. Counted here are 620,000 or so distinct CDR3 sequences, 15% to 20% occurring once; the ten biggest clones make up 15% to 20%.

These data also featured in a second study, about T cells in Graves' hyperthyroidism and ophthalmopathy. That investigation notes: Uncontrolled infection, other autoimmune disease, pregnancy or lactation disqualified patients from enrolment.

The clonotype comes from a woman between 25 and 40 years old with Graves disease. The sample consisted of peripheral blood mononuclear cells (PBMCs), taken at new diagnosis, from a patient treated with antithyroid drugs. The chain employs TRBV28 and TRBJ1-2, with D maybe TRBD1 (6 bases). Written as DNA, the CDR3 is TGTGCCACGACAAACGAGATGGGGGCGCGGGGCTACACCTTC. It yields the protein CATTNEMGARGYTF.